This paragraph reports one T cell receptor (beta chain). This sample was taken from a study of T cell responses to AZD1222 COVID-19 vaccine. Study-level information: Doses given second, at about 4 or about 12 weeks, were pooled.

Clones were sequenced by immunoSEQ multiplex PCR, and TCRdb holds only the in-frame ones, with some missing. The table records under 200,000 clones, about 91% of them present only once. The J segment lost 5 bases and the V segment lost 1 base, leaving 13 bases of the junction unmatched. CDR3 length: 17 residues. The germline V gene has CDR1 SEHNR and CDR2 FQNEAQ (reference sequence). V and J are TRBV7-9 and TRBJ2-5; 7 positions agree with TRBD2. The sample in question was peripheral blood, obtained on day 0 of AZD1222 vaccination. The receptor's source is an adult in good health. The CDR3 nucleotides are TGTGCCAGCAGCTTAGGGCTAGCGGAGTGGAATCATGAGACCCAGTACTTC. Residues: CASSLGLAEWNHETQYF.